Below are 12 T cell receptor beta chains sequenced from a single sample in a study of beta chain features in type 1 diabetes. Study results and caveats: TCRB CDR3s were moderately but significantly shorter in Type 1 diabetes patients in all four CD4+ subsets.

Antigens for these TCRs are unknown. Reverse transcribing all isolated RNA meant expressed TCRB transcripts were sequenced. The repertoire was sequenced with immunoSEQ multiplex PCR; TCRdb's copy has only in-frame clones and lacks some. The top ten hold roughly 0.13% of the sample, which has roughly 47,000 clones, 35% to 55% seen once. Sample: stem cell memory CD4+ T cells from blood. Receptor source: a man younger than 45 with type 1 diabetes.

This clone turned up a few times. This sequence joins TRBV7-9 and TRBJ2-7; 7 bases are shared with TRBD1. CDR1 and CDR2 from the germline V gene are SEHNR and FQNEAQ (reference sequence). The CDR3 sequence is 12 residues long. V lost 8 bases and J lost 2; bases outside the gene matches: 3. CDR3 amino acids: CASGTVTYEQYF. The CDR3 nucleotides are TGTGCCAGCGGGACAGTAACCTACGAGCAGTACTTC.

The chain has TRBV7-9 and TRBJ2-7; D is possibly TRBD2 (5 bases). The CDR3 covers 15 residues. CDR1 is SEHNR, CDR2 FQNEAQ, per germline (reference sequence). V gave up 3 bases and J gave up 6 bases, with 18 bases separating them. The chain's CDR3 is CASSFGGPLEGEQYF. The CDR3 nucleotides read TGTGCCAGCAGCTTCGGCGGGCCCCTAGAAGGCGAGCAGTACTTC.

This clone came up a few times. The CDR3 DNA reads TGTGCCAGCAGGGGACATATGAACACTGAAGCTTTCTTT. The encoded protein is CASRGHMNTEAFF. The chain combines TRBV6-6 with TRBJ1-1; a weak D match, TRBD1 (6 bases). This CDR3 region has 13 residues. Deletions cut 6 bases from V and 0 bases from J, with 8 bases between. The germline V gene has CDR1 MNHNY and CDR2 SVGAGI (reference sequence).

This clone was counted only a few times. The chain has TRBV11-2 and TRBJ2-1; TRBD2 agrees at 8 bases. With 1 base clipped from V and 7 bases from J, the junction kept 6 bases outside the gene matches. Germline lookup yields CDR1 SGHAT and CDR2 FQNNGV. The CDR3 runs 15 residues. CDR3 coding DNA: TGTGCCAGCAGCTTAGCGGGAGGGACGGGGAATGAGCAGTTCTTC. Amino acids: CASSLAGGTGNEQFF.

The rearrangement links TRBV7-9 to TRBJ2-7, with D tentatively TRBD2 (6 bases). CDR1 and CDR2 (germline): SEHNR, FQNEAQ (reference sequence). V lost 5 bases, J lost 5 bases, and 16 bases lay in between. The CDR3 totals 14 residues. The CDR3 loop reads CASSLAGIADEQYF. In DNA, the CDR3 is TGTGCCAGCAGCCTTGCGGGGATTGCCGACGAGCAGTACTTC.

This clone occurred a few times. The chain has TRBV5-1 and TRBJ1-1; tentative D call: TRBD1 (5 bases). Per germline, CDR1 SGHRS and CDR2 YFSETQ. Trimming pared 4 bases from V and 6 bases from J, leaving 10 bases between. This CDR3 is built from 12 residues. The CDR3 region is CASSPQGSEAFF. In DNA form, the CDR3 reads TGCGCCAGCAGCCCTCAGGGCTCTGAAGCTTTCTTT.

This clone has a handful of counts. The rearrangement joins TRBV2 to TRBJ2-7; D not certain. The CDR3 has 10 amino acids. V lost 8 bases to trimming and J lost 3 bases, with 5 bases between them. From germline, CDR1 is SNHLY and CDR2 FYNNEI. The CDR3 is CASGHYEQYF. CDR3 nucleotide sequence: TGTGCCAGCGGGCACTACGAGCAGTACTTC.

This clone was recorded a few times. The gene calls are TRBV12-5 and TRBJ2-3, with a tentative D call TRBD2 (5 bases). CDR3 length: 17 residues. Germline CDR1 is LGHNT and CDR2 is FRNRAP. Deletions cut 2 bases from V and 0 bases from J, with 15 bases between. DNA for the CDR3: TGTGCTAGTGGTTTGAGGGTGAGCGGCACTAGCACAGATACGCAGTATTTT. Its protein product is CASGLRVSGTSTDTQYF.

The J gene is TRBJ2-7, the V gene TRBV6-5, with TRBD1 matching 8 bases. J gave up 5 bases and V 4 bases, and 10 bases lay outside the gene matches. This CDR3 comprises 15 residues. In germline, CDR1 is MNHEY, CDR2 SVGAGI. This CDR3 is CASSSPGQALHEQYF. The CDR3 bases are TGTGCCAGCAGTTCTCCGGGACAGGCCCTCCACGAGCAGTACTTC.

The CDR3 loop is CAISETGAEQYF. CDR3 coding DNA: TGTGCCATCAGCGAGACAGGGGCCGAGCAGTACTTC. This chain joins TRBV10-3 and TRBJ2-7; 8 bases align to TRBD1. Germline assignment: CDR1 ENHRY and CDR2 SYGVKD. V was clipped by 6 bases and J by 6 bases; unmatched bases: 4. The CDR3 extends over 12 amino acids.

This clone was observed a handful of times. The gene calls are TRBV27 and TRBJ2-5; D possibly corresponds to TRBD1 (6 bases). The CDR3 covers 13 residues. The germline CDR1 and CDR2 sequences are MNHEY and SMNVEV (reference sequence). The V end lost 0 bases, the J end lost 9 bases, and 11 bases lay between the germline ends. The CDR3 reads CASSLSTGRSQYF. The CDR3 region has the DNA TGTGCCAGCAGTTTATCAACAGGGCGATCCCAGTACTTC.

There are a few counts of this clone. The V gene is TRBV7-3, the J gene TRBJ1-1; TRBD1 matches at 11 bases. This CDR3 has 16 residues. Trimming removed 5 bases from V and 5 bases from J; junction bases left unmatched: 10. Germline V CDR1 and CDR2: SGHTA, FQGTGA. The CDR3 sequence is CASSQFPGQGDTEAFF. The CDR3 nucleotides are TGTGCCAGCAGCCAATTCCCGGGACAGGGGGATACTGAAGCTTTCTTT.